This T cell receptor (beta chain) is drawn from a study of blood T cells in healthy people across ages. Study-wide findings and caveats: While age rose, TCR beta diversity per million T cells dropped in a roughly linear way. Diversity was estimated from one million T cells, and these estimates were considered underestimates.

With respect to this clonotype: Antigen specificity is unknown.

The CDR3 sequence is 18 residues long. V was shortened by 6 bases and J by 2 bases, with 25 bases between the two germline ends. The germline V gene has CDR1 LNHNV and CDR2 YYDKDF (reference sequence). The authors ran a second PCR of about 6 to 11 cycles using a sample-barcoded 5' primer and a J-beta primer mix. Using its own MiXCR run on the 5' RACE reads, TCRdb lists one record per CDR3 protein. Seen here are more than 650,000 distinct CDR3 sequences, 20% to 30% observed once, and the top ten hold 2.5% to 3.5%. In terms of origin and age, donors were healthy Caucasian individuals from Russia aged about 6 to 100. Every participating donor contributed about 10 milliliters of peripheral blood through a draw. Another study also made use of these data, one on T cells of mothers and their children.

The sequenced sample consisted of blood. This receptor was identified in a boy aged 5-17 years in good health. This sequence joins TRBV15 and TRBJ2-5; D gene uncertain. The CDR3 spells CATSPTAMVGALQETQYF. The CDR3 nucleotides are TGTGCCACCAGTCCGACGGCTATGGTGGGCGCCTTACAAGAGACCCAGTACTTC.